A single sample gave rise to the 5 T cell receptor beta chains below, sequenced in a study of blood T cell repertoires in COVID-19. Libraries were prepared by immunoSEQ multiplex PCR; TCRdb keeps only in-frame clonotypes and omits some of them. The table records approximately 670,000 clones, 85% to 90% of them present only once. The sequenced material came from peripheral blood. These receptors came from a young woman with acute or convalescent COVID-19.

The CDR3 nucleotides are TGTGCCAGCAGCGTGGGAGGTGAAGTCACCGGGGAGCTGTTTTTT. Protein: CASSVGGEVTGELFF. The chain couples TRBV9 to TRBJ2-2; tentative D call: TRBD2 (6 bases). Germline V gene sequence: CDR1 SGDLS, CDR2 YYNGEE. CDR3 length equals 15 residues. Trimming removed 2 bases from V and 4 bases from J, with 12 bases in between. Full variable domain (rest looked up from reference TRBV9 and TRBJ2-2): DSGVTQTPKHLITATGQRVTLRCSPRSGDLSVYWYQQSLDQGLQFLIQYYNGEERAKGNILERFSAQQFPDLHSELNLSSLELGDSALYFCASSVGGEVTGELFFGEGSRLTVL.

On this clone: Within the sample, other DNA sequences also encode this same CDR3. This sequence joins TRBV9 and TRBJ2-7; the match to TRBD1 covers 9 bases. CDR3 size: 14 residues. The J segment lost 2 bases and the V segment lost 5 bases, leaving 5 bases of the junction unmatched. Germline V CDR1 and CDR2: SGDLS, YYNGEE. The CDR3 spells CASSPGTGPYEQYF. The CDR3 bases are TGTGCCAGCAGTCCCGGGACAGGGCCCTACGAGCAGTACTTC.

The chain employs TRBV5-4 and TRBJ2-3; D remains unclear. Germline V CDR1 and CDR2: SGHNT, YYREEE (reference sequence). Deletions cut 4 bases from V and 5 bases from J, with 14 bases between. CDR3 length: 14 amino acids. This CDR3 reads CASSPESVRDTQYF. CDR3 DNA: TGTGCCAGCAGCCCGGAGAGCGTACGAGATACGCAGTATTTT. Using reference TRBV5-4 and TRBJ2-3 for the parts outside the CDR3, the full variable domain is ETGVTQSPTHLIKTRGQQVTLRCSSQSGHNTVSWYQQALGQGPQFIFQYYREEENGRGNFPPRFSGLQFPNYSSELNVNALELDDSALYLCASSPESVRDTQYFGPGTRLTVL.

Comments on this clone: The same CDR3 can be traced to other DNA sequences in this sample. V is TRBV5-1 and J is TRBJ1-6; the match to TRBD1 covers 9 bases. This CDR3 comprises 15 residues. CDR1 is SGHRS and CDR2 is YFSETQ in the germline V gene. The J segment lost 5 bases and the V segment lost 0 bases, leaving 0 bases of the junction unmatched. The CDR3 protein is CASSLGTGDNSPLHF. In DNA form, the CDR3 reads TGCGCCAGCAGCTTGGGGACAGGGGATAATTCACCCCTCCACTTT.

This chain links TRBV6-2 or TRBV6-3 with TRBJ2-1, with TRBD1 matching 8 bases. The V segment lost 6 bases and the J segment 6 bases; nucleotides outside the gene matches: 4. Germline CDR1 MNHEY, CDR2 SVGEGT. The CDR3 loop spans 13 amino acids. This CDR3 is CASSRDRSNEQFF. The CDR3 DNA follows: TGTGCCAGCAGCAGGGACAGGTCCAATGAGCAGTTCTTC.